Detailed here is one T cell receptor beta chain. The clone's antigen remains unknown. Per-base quality was not reported, and no clone a single base away is much larger than it. The data belong to a study of OX40 agonist ivuxolimab in advanced cancers. General notes on the study: Ivuxolimab, which targeted the costimulatory receptor OX40 (CD134), was an agonistic, fully human IgG2 monoclonal antibody. Intravenous ivuxolimab was administered to patients every 2 weeks at six dose levels: 0.01, 0.1, 0.3, 1.5, 3 and 10 mg/kg. Of the 50 to 55 patients in dose escalation, about 19 had hepatocellular carcinoma, around 15 had melanoma, 9 had renal cell carcinoma and 9 had head and neck cancer. In the dose-escalation cohort, around four fifths of patients were male, and the mean age was 60 years with a range of about 20 to 80. Patients were allowed to have had prior anti-PD-1, anti-PD-L1 or anti-CTLA-4 therapy, and around 40% of the dose-escalation patients had previously received checkpoint inhibitors. Partial responses occurred in three dose-escalation patients, of whom one had hepatocellular carcinoma and two had cutaneous melanoma. The point of sequencing TCRbeta in the periphery was to test whether ivuxolimab changed TCR sequence diversity and drove clonal T-cell expansion. The paper describes the monotherapy dose-escalation part (N of about 52 patients) of the phase I trial of ivuxolimab. What the work shows at the level of the full study, not this receptor alone: Low levels of normalized T-cell clonal expansion were also seen in some patients who did not respond. After ivuxolimab, CD8+ T cells had more expanded clones than CD4+ T cells on average. At doses of 0.1 to 3.0 mg/kg, clonal expansion of both CD4+ and CD8+ blood T cells was observed from baseline to week 6. The antigen specificity of the peripheral T cells that underwent clonal expansion was not determined. Partial responders in the 0.1-3.0 mg/kg groups had among the lowest normalized peripheral clonal expansion, especially among CD8+ T cells.

The trial excluded patients who had a history of autoimmune disease or who were on systemic immunosuppression. Peripheral blood for TCR sequencing was collected from all dose cohorts at baseline, on cycle 4 day 1, and on cycle 7 day 1. The samples were taken from a phase I, first-in-human, multicenter, open-label dose-escalation trial of ivuxolimab. Adults with locally advanced or metastatic melanoma, renal cell, hepatocellular, or head and neck squamous cell carcinoma were enrolled in the trial. Before TCR sequencing, CD4+ T cells and CD8+ T cells from peripheral blood were sorted into separate populations. Genomic DNA was extracted from sorted cells for sequencing of the TCRbeta CDR3 region. The immunoSEQ Assay was used to sequence the TCRbeta CDR3 regions. TCRdb holds this immuneACCESS table with in-frame rearrangements only. Some clones are missing; in checked studies, unresolved V genes explain under half, and the rest has no known cause. Counted in this sample were over 15,000 clones; about 81% of them appeared once. The ten largest clonotypes hold more than 35% of the sample.

Based on the germline V gene, the CDR1 and CDR2 sequences are MNHEY and SVGAGI. The CDR3 sequence holds 16 residues, the cysteine and phenylalanine included. The read is trimmed to its CDR3 DNA, 48 bases read in frame from base 1. Here V drops 3 bases and J drops 4 bases, and the junction holds 9 bases not matched to any gene. The source is an adult with an advanced solid tumor such as melanoma, head and neck, liver or kidney cancer. This material consisted of CD4+ or CD8+ T cells sorted from blood, taken in a trial of the OX40 agonist ivuxolimab. The chain is assembled from TRBV6-5 and TRBJ1-5, with 7 bases matching TRBD1. At the DNA level, the sequence is TGTGCCAGCAGTTATCACCGGGACAGAGAGAATCAGCCCCAGCATTTT. Translated, this gives CASSYHRDRENQPQHF.